A selection of T cell receptor beta chains follows, all from one sample in a study of identical twins. TCRdb recomputed calls from the 5' RACE reads with MiXCR, one row per CDR3 protein. The sample has 500,000 to 700,000 distinct CDR3 sequences; roughly 6.6% are singletons. The sample was also reused in another study, on yellow fever vaccine responses in identical twins.

Sequencing input: PBMCs. Receptor source: a woman between 18 and 29 years old in good health. The CDR3 runs from the conserved cysteine through the conserved F or W. A D gene is named only where the DNA matches it firmly. Clone size is stated in some rows and not others, as once, few, many or a class when expanded.

J gene	V gene	D gene	clone size	CDR3 DNA	CDR3 protein
TRBJ1-3	TRBV14	NA	many	TGTGCCAGCAGCCAAGAACGCCCTTCTGGAAACACCATATATTTT	CASSQERPSGNTIYF
TRBJ2-1	TRBV20-1	TRBD1	NA	TGCAGTGCTGGTACCCGACAGGGCTCAACCTACAATGAGCAGTTCTTC	CSAGTRQGSTYNEQFF
TRBJ2-1	TRBV7-2	NA	NA	TGTGCCAGCAGCTTTACTAGTAGGGGCGACAATGAGCAGTTCTTC	CASSFTSRGDNEQFF
TRBJ1-4	TRBV28	NA	NA	TGTGCCAGCAGTTTAGACCCAGAGGAAAAACTGTTTTTT	CASSLDPEEKLFF
TRBJ2-2	TRBV3-1	TRBD2	NA	TGTGCCAGCAGCCAAGACTTAGCAGGCCTGGGGACTAGAAACACCGGGGAGCTGTTTTTT	CASSQDLAGLGTRNTGELFF
TRBJ2-2	TRBV6-1	NA	NA	TGTGCCAGCAGCCGGGACGGAAATTCCGGGGAGCTGTTTTTT	CASSRDGNSGELFF
TRBJ2-5	TRBV29-1	TRBD1	NA	TGCAGCGTTGGGGGGACAGTACAAGAGACCCAGTACTTC	CSVGGTVQETQYF
TRBJ2-1	TRBV20-1	TRBD2	few	TGCAGTGCTAGAGATAGTCTAGCGGGAGAGCATGAGCAGTTCTTC	CSARDSLAGEHEQFF
TRBJ2-7	TRBV29-1	NA	many	TGCAGCGTTGAAGAAGGGGGGCCCGAGCAGTACTTC	CSVEEGGPEQYF
TRBJ2-2	TRBV28	TRBD1	few	TGTGCCAGCAGGGCGAGACAGGGAACGAACACCGGGGAGCTGTTTTTT	CASRARQGTNTGELFF
TRBJ1-4	TRBV28	NA	many	TGTGCCAGCAGGGTACCGGGACGGTTTAATGAAAAACTGTTTTTT	CASRVPGRFNEKLFF
TRBJ1-2	TRBV11-2	TRBD1	few	TGTGCCAGCAGCTTAGATCAGGACAGGGACGGCTATGGCTACACCTTC	CASSLDQDRDGYGYTF
TRBJ2-3	TRBV5-1	NA	NA	TGCGCCAGCAGCGAGTCTTTGAGCACAGATACGCAGTATTTT	CASSESLSTDTQYF
TRBJ2-3	TRBV7-6	NA	few	TGTGCCAGCAGCTTAGCCCAGGGGACGACAGATACGCAGTATTTT	CASSLAQGTTDTQYF
TRBJ2-7	TRBV18	TRBD1	NA	TGTGCCAGCTCACTGGTTGGGGACAGATCCTACGAGCAGTACTTC	CASSLVGDRSYEQYF
TRBJ2-7	TRBV12-3/TRBV12-4	TRBD2	NA	TGTGCCAGCAGTTTCGGACTAGCGATGAGCTCCTACGAGCAGTACTTC	CASSFGLAMSSYEQYF
TRBJ1-1	TRBV11-2	NA	few	TGTGCCAGCAGCTTAGATGAGGGTGCGAACACTGAAGCTTTCTTT	CASSLDEGANTEAFF
TRBJ2-2	TRBV12-3/TRBV12-4	NA	many	TGTGCCAGCAGTTCCGGGGAGCTGTTTTTT	CASSSGELFF
TRBJ1-5	TRBV4-1	NA	few	TGCGCCAGCAGCCAAGGGGAATGGAGCAATCAGCCCCAGCATTTT	CASSQGEWSNQPQHF
TRBJ1-6	TRBV6-1	NA	few	TGTGCCAGCAGTAGGACAGCGTTTAATTCACCCCTCCACTTT	CASSRTAFNSPLHF
TRBJ1-1	TRBV27	NA	many	TGTGCCAGCAGTTATGGTGCCTTCACTGAAGCTTTCTTT	CASSYGAFTEAFF